Presented here are 18 T cell receptor beta chains from one specimen sequenced in a study of blood T cell repertoires in COVID-19. The protocol was immunoSEQ multiplex PCR, while the TCRdb copy is restricted to in-frame clones and leaves out a portion. The table lists about 260,000 clones, about 87% of them singletons. The sequenced sample was PBMCs or T cells enriched from blood (not recorded which). The receptors were gathered from a woman aged 40 to 50 with acute COVID-19.

The gene calls are TRBV9 and TRBJ1-2; D unresolved. Germline assignment: CDR1 SGDLS and CDR2 YYNGEE. There are 14 residues in the CDR3. Trimming shortened V by 3 bases and J by 2 bases, and 11 bases separated the two germline ends. CDR3 DNA sequence: TGTGCCAGCAGCGGCCAACGAGTAAACTATGGCTACACCTTC. It is translated as CASSGQRVNYGYTF.

The chain couples TRBV27 to TRBJ2-7, with 13 positions matching TRBD2. J lost 0 bases, V lost 4 bases, and 12 bases had no gene match. The CDR3 covers 19 residues. The germline gives CDR1 MNHEY, CDR2 SMNVEV (reference sequence). CDR3 bases: TGTGCCAGCAGTTACCCGTGTGTTCGGACTAGCGGGAGCTCCTACGAGCAGTACGTC. Translation gives CASSYPCVRTSGSSYEQYV.

The count of this clone is one. J is TRBJ2-3 and V is TRBV7-9, with 12 bases matching TRBD2. The CDR3 consists of 15 residues. Trimming took 5 bases from V and 2 from J; bases not matched to a gene: 2. CDR1 and CDR2 (germline): SEHNR, FQNEAQ (reference sequence). CDR3 amino acids: CASSRTSGITDTQYF. CDR3 sequence (DNA): TGTGCCAGCAGCAGGACTAGCGGGATCACAGATACGCAGTATTTT.

V usage is TRBV30 and J usage is TRBJ1-1, with TRBD1 matching 7 bases. The CDR3 extends over 11 amino acids. The germline gives CDR1 GTSNPN, CDR2 SVGIG (reference sequence). J was trimmed by 10 bases and V by 2 bases; bases with no gene match: 4. The CDR3 region is CAWSPGGGAFF. Written as DNA, the CDR3 is TGTGCCTGGAGTCCAGGGGGAGGAGCTTTCTTT.

This chain joins TRBV24-1 and TRBJ2-2; 8 bases line up with TRBD1. This CDR3 region has 15 residues. Losses at the gene ends were 4 bases for V and 7 bases for J; bases not matched to a gene: 7. Germline values: CDR1 KGHDR, CDR2 SFDVKD. The CDR3 loop is CATSDPRTGFGELFF. In DNA, the CDR3 is TGTGCCACCAGTGACCCCCGGACAGGGTTCGGGGAGCTGTTTTTT.

The chain combines TRBV5-1 with TRBJ2-1, with a possible D match to TRBD2 (5 bases). The CDR3 has 14 amino acids. Germline lookup yields CDR1 SGHRS and CDR2 YFSETQ. Between the trimmed V and J ends, which lost 2 bases and 12 bases, there was a span of 18 bases. As DNA, the CDR3 is TGCGCCAGCAGCTTCAGCGGAAAGGGCCCGGGGCAGTTCTTC. It yields the protein CASSFSGKGPGQFF.

V and J are TRBV19 and TRBJ1-5, with TRBD1 matching over 8 bases. The CDR3 length is 15 residues. V lost 3 bases to trimming and J lost 6 bases; unmatched junction nucleotides: 7. In germline, CDR1 is LNHDA, CDR2 SQIVND (reference sequence). The CDR3 loop is CASSIRTGRRQPQHF. The CDR3 nucleotides read TGTGCCAGTAGTATTAGGACAGGGCGACGTCAGCCCCAGCATTTT.

The V call is TRBV28, the J call TRBJ2-1; 14 nucleotides align to TRBD2. CDR3 length equals 18 residues. The V gene's germline CDR1 is MDHEN and CDR2 SYDVKM. Trimming at V came to 4 bases and at J to 0 bases, leaving 5 bases not matched to a gene. The CDR3 DNA reads TGTGCCAGCAGTTCGGGACTAGCGGGAGTTGCCTCCTACAATGAGCAGTTCTTC. Its protein product is CASSSGLAGVASYNEQFF.

The chain links TRBV27 to TRBJ1-5, with D possibly TRBD1 on 5 matching bases. Germline V gene sequence: CDR1 MNHEY, CDR2 SMNVEV (reference sequence). This CDR3 is built from 15 residues. Trimming shortened V by 6 bases and J by 2 bases, and 14 bases separated the two germline ends. This chain's CDR3 is CASSSWGDGNQPQHF. The CDR3 DNA reads TGTGCCAGCAGCTCTTGGGGGGACGGCAATCAGCCCCAGCATTTT.

The chain recombines TRBV27 with TRBJ1-1, with TRBD1 matching 10 bases. J was trimmed by 4 bases and V by 6 bases; bases with no gene match: 2. This CDR3 is 13 amino acids long. CDR1 MNHEY and CDR2 SMNVEV come from the germline V gene (reference sequence). CDR3 nucleotides: TGTGCCAGCAGGGGACAGGGGTTCACTGAAGCTTTCTTT. Its protein is CASRGQGFTEAFF.

This clone was observed a handful of times. The chain carries TRBV28 and TRBJ1-5, with 7 bases lining up with TRBD1. The CDR3 is 14 amino acids. Germline loops: CDR1 MDHEN, CDR2 SYDVKM. J was trimmed by 4 bases and V by 3 bases; bases with no gene match: 3. The CDR3 protein is CASSFPQGNQPQHF. For the CDR3, the DNA is TGTGCCAGCAGTTTCCCACAGGGGAATCAGCCCCAGCATTTT. The whole variable domain, remainder taken from reference TRBV28 and TRBJ1-5, is DVKVTQSSRYLVKRTGEKVFLECVQDMDHENMFWYRQDPGLGLRLIYFSYDVKMKEKGDIPEGYSVSREKKERFSLILESASTNQTSMYLCASSFPQGNQPQHFGDGTRLSIL.

The chain links TRBV11-2 to TRBJ1-5; perhaps TRBD1 as D (5 bases). CDR3 length: 15 residues. CDR1 and CDR2 (germline): SGHAT, FQNNGV. Trimming stripped 1 base from V and 3 bases from J, with 10 bases between. The chain's CDR3 is CASSLGAGLNQPQHF. CDR3 nucleotides: TGTGCCAGCAGCTTAGGTGCAGGGCTCAATCAGCCCCAGCATTTT.

The V call is TRBV4-1, the J call TRBJ2-1, with 9 bases matching TRBD2. Looked up from germline, CDR1 is MGHRA and CDR2 is YSYEKL. The CDR3 extends over 15 amino acids. Trimming cost V 6 bases and J 8 bases; bases outside gene matches: 11. The CDR3 loop is CASRVSGSEGDEQFF. The CDR3 nucleotides are TGCGCCAGCAGGGTTAGCGGGAGCGAAGGCGATGAGCAGTTCTTC.

This chain uses TRBV28 with TRBJ1-2; TRBD1 matches 8 bases. Germline lookup yields CDR1 MDHEN and CDR2 SYDVKM. Trimming removed 7 bases from V and 4 bases from J; junction bases left unmatched: 2. The length of the CDR3 is 12 residues. CDR3 bases: TGTGCCAGCACCACAGGGGGCTATGGCTACACCTTC. It translates to CASTTGGYGYTF.

This clone was picked up one time. The chain links TRBV7-2 to TRBJ2-6, with a possible D match to TRBD1 (5 bases). CDR1 and CDR2 (germline): SGHTA, FQGNSA. There are 18 residues in the CDR3. Trimming pared 2 bases from V and 0 bases from J, leaving 14 bases between. The CDR3: CASSLLIGAPSGANVLTF. The CDR3 DNA follows: TGTGCCAGCAGCTTATTGATAGGGGCTCCCTCTGGGGCCAACGTCCTGACTTTC.

The V call is TRBV14, the J call TRBJ2-6, with 8 positions matching TRBD1. This CDR3 is built from 17 residues. In germline, CDR1 is SGHDN, CDR2 FVKESK. V shed 3 bases, J shed 3 bases, and the junction held 7 bases outside the gene matches. The DNA of the CDR3 is TGTGCCAGCAGCCAGCGGCAGGGGGCGTATGGGGCCAACGTCCTGACTTTC. As protein: CASSQRQGAYGANVLTF. Full variable domain (rest looked up from reference TRBV14 and TRBJ2-6): EAGVTQFPSHSVIEKGQTVTLRCDPISGHDNLYWYRRVMGKEIKFLLHFVKESKQDESGMPNNRFLAERTGGTYSTLKVQPAELEDSGVYFCASSQRQGAYGANVLTFGAGSRLTVL.

CDR3 amino acids: CASRRGQGIYEQYF. The CDR3, as DNA: TGTGCCAGTAGGAGGGGACAGGGGATCTACGAGCAGTACTTC. The V call is TRBV19, the J call TRBJ2-7; 10 bases map to TRBD1. Germline V CDR1 and CDR2: LNHDA, SQIVND (reference sequence). This CDR3 contains 14 residues. After removal of 6 bases from V and 3 bases from J, the junction contained 5 bases not matched to a gene. The variable domain in full, with the rest retrieved from reference TRBV19 and TRBJ2-7, is DGGITQSPKYLFRKEGQNVTLSCEQNLNHDAMYWYRQDPGQGLRLIYYSQIVNDFQKGDIAEGYSVSREKKESFPLTVTSAQKNPTAFYLCASRRGQGIYEQYFGPGTRLTVT.

The chain uses TRBV12-3 or TRBV12-4 and TRBJ1-2, with D possibly TRBD1 on 5 matching bases. The CDR3 loop spans 13 amino acids. V gave up 7 bases and J gave up 3 bases, with 12 bases separating them. The CDR3 spells CASNRGGDYGYTF. The DNA for the CDR3 is TGTGCCAGCAACCGCGGGGGAGACTATGGCTACACCTTC.